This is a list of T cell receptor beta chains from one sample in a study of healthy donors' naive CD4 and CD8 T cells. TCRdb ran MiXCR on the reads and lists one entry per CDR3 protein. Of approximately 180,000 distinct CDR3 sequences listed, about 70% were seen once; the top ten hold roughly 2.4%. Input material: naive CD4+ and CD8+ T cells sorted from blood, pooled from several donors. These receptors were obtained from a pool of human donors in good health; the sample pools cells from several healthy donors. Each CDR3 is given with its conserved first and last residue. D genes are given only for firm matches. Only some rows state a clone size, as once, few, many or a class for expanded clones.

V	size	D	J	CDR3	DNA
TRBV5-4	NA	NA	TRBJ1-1	CASSRNPGEAFF	TGTGCCAGCAGCCGTAATCCGGGTGAAGCTTTCTTT
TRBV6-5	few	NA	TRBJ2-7	CASSRSGSSYEQYF	TGTGCCAGCAGCCGCTCGGGGAGCTCCTACGAGCAGTACTTC
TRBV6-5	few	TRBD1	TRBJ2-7	CASSLTGTGATYEQYF	TGTGCCAGCAGTCTAACCGGGACAGGGGCTACGTACGAGCAGTACTTC
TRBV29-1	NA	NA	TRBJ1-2	CSVGFTYGYTF	TGCAGCGTTGGGTTTACCTATGGCTACACCTTC
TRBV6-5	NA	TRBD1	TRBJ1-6	CASTTGTGNSPLHF	TGTGCCAGCACCACCGGGACAGGGAATTCACCCCTCCACTTT
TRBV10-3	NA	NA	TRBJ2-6	CAISGTGSGANVLTF	TGTGCCATCAGCGGCACGGGTTCTGGGGCCAACGTCCTGACTTTC
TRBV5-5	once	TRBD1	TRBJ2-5	CASSILGTGWEETQYF	TGTGCCAGCAGCATCCTCGGGACAGGGTGGGAAGAGACCCAGTACTTC
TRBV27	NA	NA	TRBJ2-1	CASSLSLVTEQFF	TGTGCCAGCAGTTTATCACTAGTGACTGAGCAGTTCTTC
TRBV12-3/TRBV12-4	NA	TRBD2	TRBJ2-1	CASSLDAGGLMNEQFF	TGTGCCAGCAGTTTAGACGCGGGGGGCTTGATGAATGAGCAGTTCTTC
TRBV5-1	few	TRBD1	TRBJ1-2	CASSRDSQGSYTF	TGCGCCAGCAGTCGGGACAGCCAAGGGAGCTACACCTTC
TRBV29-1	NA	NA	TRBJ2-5	CSVEDRGGMTQYF	TGCAGCGTTGAAGATCGTGGGGGTATGACCCAGTACTTC
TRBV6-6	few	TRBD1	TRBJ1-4	CASRPGQGNEKLFF	TGTGCCAGCAGACCGGGACAGGGGAATGAAAAACTGTTTTTT
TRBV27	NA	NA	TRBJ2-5	CASGYPLQETQYF	TGTGCCAGCGGATACCCGCTCCAAGAGACCCAGTACTTC
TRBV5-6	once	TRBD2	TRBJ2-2	CASSWTSGSGGTGELFF	TGTGCCAGCAGCTGGACTAGCGGGAGCGGCGGCACCGGGGAGCTGTTTTTT